Presented here are 32 T cell receptor beta chains from one specimen sequenced in a study of tumor and adjacent non-tumor tissue in lung cancer (dated by TCRdb to 2016 to 2019). The protocol used for the library was multiplex PCR. The instrument given in TCRdb is Illumina HiSeq 2500. TCRbeta libraries were constructed through three rounds of nested PCR with primers (Table S4) according to protocols modified from ARM-PCR. Using fastp at Q25 and MiXCR, TCRdb reprocessed the public reads and kept productive beta chains. Each CDR3 protein appears once, grouped with its most common genes and DNA. Counted in this sample were 75,000 to 95,000 distinct CDR3 sequences; less than 75% of them appeared once. The top ten constitute around 20% of the sample. RNA was extracted from bulk unsorted tissue and checked for quality with a NanoDrop ND-1000 and an Agilent 2100. Sequenced sample: lung tumor tissue. The receptors stem from a man in his fifties or sixties with non-small cell lung cancer.

Worth noting for this clonotype: No conserved phenylalanine or tryptophan is present at the end of the CDR3, so a read error is the likely explanation. J is TRBJ2-2 and V is TRBV11-2; 8 nucleotides line up with TRBD1. This CDR3 has 15 amino acids. Germline values: CDR1 SGHAT, CDR2 FQNNGV. The CDR3 sequence: CASSQTGANTGELFL. Here the CDR3 DNA reads TGTGCTAGCAGCCAGACAGGGGCGAACACCGGGGAGCTGTTTCTT.

On this clonotype: Being one base from a much bigger clone, this may be a read error. The chain carries TRBV11-2 and TRBJ2-7, with 8 bases lining up with TRBD1. Germline V gene sequence: CDR1 SGHAT, CDR2 FQNNGV. The CDR3 loop spans 17 amino acids. The CDR3 sequence is CTSSLRIQGGNTYEQYF. CDR3 sequence (DNA): TGTACCAGCAGCTTACGCATACAGGGGGGAAACACCTACGAGCAGTACTTC.

J is TRBJ2-6 and V is TRBV6-2 or TRBV6-3; D not certain. Germline CDR1 reads MNHEY; CDR2 reads SVGEGT. This CDR3 has 15 residues. The V and J ends lost 2 bases and 0 bases respectively, with 5 bases between them. CDR3 region: CASSYDNSGANVLTF. The CDR3 DNA sequence: TGTGCCAGCAGTTACGACAACTCTGGGGCCAACGTCCTGACTTTC.

Notes on this clonotype: Sequence at one end of the junction differs from germline and may be a read error. The CDR3 is CASRAQGIIEAFF. CDR3 nucleotide sequence: TGTGCCAGCAGGGCCCAGGGCATCATTGAAGCTTTCTTC. V is TRBV6-5 and J is TRBJ1-1, with D possibly matching TRBD1 (5 bases). CDR1 and CDR2 (germline): MNHEY, SVGAGI. The CDR3 runs 13 residues.

CDR3 sequence reads: CASSPARVGDRYEQYF. DNA of the CDR3: TGTGCCAGTAGTCCGGCGAGGGTTGGGGACCGGTACGAGCAGTACTTC. The rearrangement uses TRBV19 and TRBJ2-7, with D perhaps being TRBD1 or TRBD2 (5 bases each). Germline lookup yields CDR1 LNHDA and CDR2 SQIVND (reference sequence). This CDR3 contains 16 residues. Trimming removed 5 bases at V and 4 bases at J, with 21 bases between.

This clonotype has only a few counts. The chain employs TRBV20-1 and TRBJ2-1; TRBD2 aligns across 7 bases. Germline V gene data show CDR1 as DFQATT and CDR2 as SNEGSKA (reference sequence). The CDR3 sequence is 12 residues long. V lost 6 bases and J lost 8; bases outside the gene matches: 7. CDR3 DNA sequence: TGCAGTGCCCGGCGGGAGAGCGATGAGCAGTTCTTC. Protein sequence: CSARRESDEQFF.

Worth noting for this clonotype: No conserved phenylalanine or tryptophan ends this CDR3, so it is likely a read error. The genes are TRBV10-1 and TRBJ1-4; possible D gene TRBD1, 5 bases. V gave up 3 bases and J gave up 7 bases, with 12 bases separating them. The length of the CDR3 is 14 residues. From germline, CDR1 is WNHNN and CDR2 SYGVQD (reference sequence). As DNA, the CDR3 is TGCGCCAGCAGTGAATCCAGGGAGGGTGAAAAACTGTTTTTG. Translating gives CASSESREGEKLFL.

Many counts were recorded for this clonotype. The chain joins TRBV28 to TRBJ1-6; D is possibly TRBD1 (6 bases). Germline V gene lookup returns CDR1 MDHEN and CDR2 SYDVKM. The CDR3 covers 16 residues. Trimming pared 2 bases from V and 9 bases from J, leaving 17 bases between. CDR3 in amino acids: CASSLLGADSISPLHF. The CDR3 DNA reads as TGTGCCAGCAGTTTACTGGGGGCGGATAGCATTTCACCCCTCCACTTT. Full variable domain (outside the CDR3, taken from reference TRBV28 and TRBJ1-6): DVKVTQSSRYLVKRTGEKVFLECVQDMDHENMFWYRQDPGLGLRLIYFSYDVKMKEKGDIPEGYSVSREKKERFSLILESASTNQTSMYLCASSLLGADSISPLHFGNGTRLTVT.

A note on this clonotype: At one boundary the junction diverges from the germline segment, which might be a read error. The rearrangement uses TRBV6-5 and TRBJ1-6; a weak D match, TRBD1 (5 bases). The CDR3 has 17 amino acids. From germline, CDR1 is MNHEY and CDR2 SVGAGI. CDR3 bases: TGTGCCAGTAGTTACACGGGGGGAGCCCTGAATAATTCACCCCTCCACTTT. Translated, it gives CASSYTGGALNNSPLHF.

This chain uses TRBV11-2 with TRBJ2-5, with 8 bases identical to TRBD2. V shed 3 bases and J 13 bases; nucleotides not matched to a gene: 19. Germline CDR1 is SGHAT and CDR2 is FQNNGV. The CDR3 consists of 16 residues. The CDR3 nucleotides read TGTGCCAGCAGCTTTCACGGACTAGCCGTCCAAGAGACCTTGTACTTC. Translation gives CASSFHGLAVQETLYF.

The table lists this clonotype with a few counts. At one boundary the junction diverges from the germline segment, which might be a read error. The V call is TRBV29-1, the J call TRBJ2-2; TRBD2 matches at 7 bases. Germline CDR1 is SQVTM and CDR2 is ANQGSEA. The CDR3 length is 14 residues. The CDR3 loop reads CNVEGLADTGELFF. CDR3 nucleotides: TGTAACGTTGAAGGGCTAGCGGACACCGGGGAGCTGTTTTTT.

The sample holds a few counts of this clonotype. The junction departs from germline at one end; a sequencing error may be responsible. This sequence joins TRBV7-9 and TRBJ2-7; D call uncertain. The CDR3 runs to 13 residues. Germline values: CDR1 SEHNR, CDR2 FQNEAQ (reference sequence). The CDR3 DNA reads as TGTGCCAACAGCCAAAGTACGGCCTACGAGCAGTACTTC. Residues: CANSQSTAYEQYF.

Concerning this clonotype itself: The germline gene is not matched at one end of the junction; a read error may be the cause. The V and J genes are TRBV5-4 and TRBJ2-3, with D unresolved. CDR1 is SGHNT, CDR2 YYREEE, per germline (reference sequence). The CDR3 has 12 residues. The CDR3: CASSLKTYTRYF. CDR3 in DNA: TGTGCCAGCAGCCTTAAAACATATACGCGGTATTTT.

This clonotype has just one count. The rearrangement joins TRBV10-2 to TRBJ2-1, with a possible D match to TRBD2 (5 bases). Germline CDR1 is WSHSY and CDR2 is SAAADI. The CDR3 is 16 amino acids. CDR3 sequence reads: CVTSEGQTKFYNEQFF. The CDR3 DNA sequence: TGCGTCACTAGTGAAGGTCAGACAAAATTTTACAATGAGCAGTTCTTC.

To note about this clonotype: Mismatch with germline at one junction end may stem from a read error. The chain has TRBV10-3 and TRBJ2-1; TRBD1 matches at 8 bases. CDR3 size: 13 residues. Germline V gene data show CDR1 as ENHRY and CDR2 as SYGVKD. The CDR3 loop reads CAISEGQGDKQFF. The CDR3 bases are TGTGCCATCAGTGAAGGACAGGGAGATAAGCAGTTTTTC.

Note on this clonotype: Sequence at one end of the junction differs from germline and may be a read error. The gene calls are TRBV28 and TRBJ2-2; no clear D gene. CDR3 size: 13 residues. From germline, CDR1 is MDHEN and CDR2 SYDVKM. The CDR3 spells CVSRPVNTGELFF. CDR3 bases: TGTGTCAGCCGTCCAGTGAACACCGGGGAGCTGTTTTTT.

Note on this clonotype: At one boundary the junction diverges from the germline segment, which might be a read error. The V call is TRBV29-1, the J call TRBJ2-5; no firm D call. Per the germline V gene, CDR1 is SQVTM and CDR2 is ANQGSEA. The CDR3 is 13 amino acids. CDR3 coding DNA: TGCGGCGTTGGGCACGCGTATGGTGAGACCCAATACTTC. Its protein is CGVGHAYGETQYF.

This chain links TRBV28 with TRBJ2-7, with a tentative D call TRBD2 (6 bases). V was cut by 8 bases and J by 2 bases, with 16 bases left in between. The CDR3 spans 14 residues. Germline CDR1 MDHEN, CDR2 SYDVKM. This chain's CDR3 is CASPSDGRAYEQYF. As DNA, the CDR3 is TGTGCCAGCCCCTCGGACGGGAGAGCCTACGAGCAGTACTTC.

The rearrangement links TRBV29-1 to TRBJ2-7; 8 bases fit TRBD2. Germline V CDR1 and CDR2: SQVTM, ANQGSEA. CDR3 length: 12 residues. Here the CDR3 DNA reads TGCATCGTCGGGACTAGAGCAGTCGAGCAGTACTTC. This sequence encodes CIVGTRAVEQYF.

As regards this clonotype: A much larger clone lies one base from this, so it may be a read error. The chain carries TRBV30 and TRBJ2-7; maybe TRBD1 (6 bases). Between the trimmed V and J ends, which lost 4 bases and 4 bases, there was a span of 11 bases. CDR3 size: 12 residues. Germline V gene sequence: CDR1 GTSNPN, CDR2 SVGIG (reference sequence). The CDR3 sequence: CAWTGVEYEQYF. In nucleotides, the CDR3 is TGTGCCTGGACAGGGGTAGAGTACGAGCAGTACTTC.

Notes on this clonotype: A read error is possible here, since a much larger clone lies one base away. This rearrangement joins TRBV20-1 to TRBJ1-5, with D hard to call. This CDR3 is built from 12 residues. Germline V lookup: CDR1 DFQATT, CDR2 SNEGSKA (reference sequence). DNA for the CDR3: TGCACTGCTAGTACCCAGGATCAGCCCCAGCATTTT. Amino acid sequence: CTASTQDQPQHF.

Concerning this clonotype: One end of the junction is discordant with germline, which a read error may explain. The V and J genes are TRBV6-6 and TRBJ1-2; D might be TRBD1 (6 bases). This CDR3 has 15 residues. The germline gives CDR1 MNHNY, CDR2 SVGAGI (reference sequence). DNA for the CDR3: TGTGCCAGCAGTTATCCAGGACAGACAATCTATGACTACACATTC. Translating gives CASSYPGQTIYDYTF.

Regarding this clonotype: This CDR3 fails to terminate in the conserved phenylalanine or tryptophan, so it likely reflects a read error. This rearrangement joins TRBV20-1 to TRBJ2-3; 11 bases agree with TRBD2. This CDR3 contains 15 residues. Germline-derived CDR1 and CDR2 are DFQATT and SNEGSKA (reference sequence). The J segment lost 2 bases and the V segment lost 4 bases, leaving 5 bases of the junction unmatched. CDR3 region: CSAKGTSGYTDTQYL. The DNA for the CDR3 is TGCAGTGCTAAGGGGACTAGCGGTTACACAGATACGCAGTATTTA.

Regarding this clonotype: A read error is likely, as this CDR3 ends without the conserved phenylalanine or tryptophan. V is TRBV12-3 or TRBV12-4 and J is TRBJ2-1, with D perhaps TRBD2 (5 bases). This CDR3 spans 14 amino acids. The CDR3 here is CASSLERIYNEQFL. The CDR3 coding sequence is TGTGCCAGTAGTTTAGAGCGGATATACAATGAGCAGTTCTTA.

In this sample, this clonotype turned up once. A junction end diverges from the germline sequence, so it may reflect a read error. V is TRBV6-1 and J is TRBJ1-2, with D possibly TRBD1 on 6 matching bases. Germline V lookup: CDR1 MNHNS, CDR2 SASEGT. This CDR3 has 14 amino acids. CDR3 sequence reads: CASSMTGGDYDYTF. Here the CDR3 DNA reads TGTGCCAGCAGCATGACAGGAGGTGACTATGACTACACCTTC.

Comment on this clonotype: Germline and junction disagree at one end, which may indicate a read error. The V and J genes are TRBV5-1 and TRBJ2-1; perhaps TRBD2 as D (7 bases). Germline V gene data show CDR1 as SGHRS and CDR2 as YFSETQ. The CDR3 has 14 amino acids. The CDR3 bases are TGCGCCAGCAGCTTGGCTGGGGGGGCGAGTGAGCACTTGTTC. Its protein is CASSLAGGASEHLF.

This clonotype came up many times. This sequence joins TRBV12-3 or TRBV12-4 and TRBJ2-1, with 7 bases aligning to TRBD1. With 4 bases clipped from V and 8 bases from J, the junction kept 8 bases outside the gene matches. This CDR3 is built from 14 residues. CDR3 sequence: CASSSSRGGDEQFF. CDR3 DNA sequence: TGTGCCAGCAGTTCTTCTCGAGGGGGCGATGAGCAGTTCTTC.

On this clonotype: An end of the junction differs from the germline gene, which may be a read error. This rearrangement joins TRBV28 to TRBJ2-2; maybe TRBD1 (6 bases). CDR3 size: 15 residues. The germline gives CDR1 MDHEN, CDR2 SYDVKM. The CDR3 reads CGSSRPVGGPGELFF. The CDR3 DNA reads TGTGGCAGCAGCCGCCCCGTAGGGGGTCCCGGGGAGCTGTTTTTT.

J is TRBJ2-1 and V is TRBV5-4, with TRBD1 matching over 7 bases. The length of the CDR3 is 17 residues. V lost 1 base to trimming and J lost 5 bases; unmatched junction nucleotides: 12. Germline CDR1 and CDR2: SGHNT and YYREEE (reference sequence). The CDR3 nucleotides are TGTGCCAGCAGCTTGAGCGCCGGACAGGTGCGGCACAATGAGCAGTTCTTC. Protein: CASSLSAGQVRHNEQFF.

This clonotype has only one observation. This chain connects TRBV7-8 to TRBJ1-5; D call uncertain. In germline, CDR1 is SGHVS, CDR2 FQNEAQ. Trimming removed 5 bases from V and 3 bases from J, with 14 bases in between. This CDR3 is 15 amino acids long. CDR3 loop: CASSAWTRNNQPQHF. The CDR3 nucleotides read TGTGCCAGCAGCGCATGGACGAGGAACAATCAGCCCCAGCATTTT.

With respect to this clonotype: Since the CDR3 does not end with the conserved phenylalanine or tryptophan, this likely comes from a read error. The chain couples TRBV29-1 to TRBJ2-7; 8 bases line up with TRBD1. CDR1 is SQVTM, CDR2 ANQGSEA, per germline. After removal of 4 bases from V and 10 bases from J, the junction contained 9 bases not matched to a gene. CDR3 length equals 12 residues. The CDR3 nucleotides read TGCAGCGTTGCTTGTACAGGGGGTGAACAGTACATC. Protein sequence: CSVACTGGEQYI.

For this clonotype: Germline and junction disagree at one end, which may indicate a read error. The chain carries TRBV11-2 and TRBJ2-7; weak D call: TRBD2 (5 bases). The germline V gene has CDR1 SGHAT and CDR2 FQNNGV. The CDR3 runs 15 residues. The CDR3 reads CTSSLESGISGGRYF. The DNA of the CDR3 is TGTACCAGCAGCTTAGAGTCCGGGATCTCTGGCGGGCGGTACTTC.